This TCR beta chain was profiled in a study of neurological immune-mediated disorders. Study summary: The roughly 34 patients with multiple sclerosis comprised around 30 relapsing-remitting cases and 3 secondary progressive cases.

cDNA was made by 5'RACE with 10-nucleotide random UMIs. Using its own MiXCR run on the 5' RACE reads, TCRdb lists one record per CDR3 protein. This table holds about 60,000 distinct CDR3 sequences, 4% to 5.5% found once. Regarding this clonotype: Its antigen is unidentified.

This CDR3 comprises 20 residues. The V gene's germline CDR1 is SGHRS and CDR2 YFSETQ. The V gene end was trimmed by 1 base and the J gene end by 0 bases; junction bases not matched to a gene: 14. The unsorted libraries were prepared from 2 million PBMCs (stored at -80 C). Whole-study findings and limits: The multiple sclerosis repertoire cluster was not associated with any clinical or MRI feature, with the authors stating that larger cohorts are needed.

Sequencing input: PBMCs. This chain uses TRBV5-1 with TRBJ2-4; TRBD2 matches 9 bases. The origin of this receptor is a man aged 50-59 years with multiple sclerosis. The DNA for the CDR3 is TGCGCCAGCAGCTTGTGGGGACTAGCCGAGATCCGAATAGCCAAAAACATTCAGTACTTC. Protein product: CASSLWGLAEIRIAKNIQYF. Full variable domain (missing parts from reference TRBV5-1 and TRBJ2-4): KAGVTQTPRYLIKTRGQQVTLSCSPISGHRSVSWYQQTPGQGLQFLFEYFSETQRNKGNFPGRFSGRQFSNSRSEMNVSTLELGDSALYLCASSLWGLAEIRIAKNIQYFGAGTRLSVL.